The following is a T cell receptor beta chain sequence with its context. The CDR3 extends over 17 amino acids. Germline V gene data show CDR1 as MNHEY and CDR2 as SMNVEV (reference sequence). J was trimmed by 2 bases and V by 5 bases; bases with no gene match: 14. Only in-frame clones appear in the TCRdb table, and some are missing; sequencing was by immunoSEQ multiplex PCR. This sample yields more than 90,000 clones, of which roughly 88% are seen a single time; approximately 4.9% belongs to the top ten. The donors were members of the validation cohort, which comprised about 120 subjects and was separate from the first cohort of 670 or so subjects. The record originates from a study of cytomegalovirus exposure and HLA in healthy donors.

This clonotype was sampled from a man aged 18 to 30 in good health and CMV-seronegative. V usage is TRBV27 and J usage is TRBJ2-5; 7 positions match TRBD1. Input material: PBMCs. In DNA, the CDR3 is TGTGCCAGCAGTCGCCTACGCCCCGGGACAGAACAAGAGACCCAGTACTTC. Translated: CASSRLRPGTEQETQYF.